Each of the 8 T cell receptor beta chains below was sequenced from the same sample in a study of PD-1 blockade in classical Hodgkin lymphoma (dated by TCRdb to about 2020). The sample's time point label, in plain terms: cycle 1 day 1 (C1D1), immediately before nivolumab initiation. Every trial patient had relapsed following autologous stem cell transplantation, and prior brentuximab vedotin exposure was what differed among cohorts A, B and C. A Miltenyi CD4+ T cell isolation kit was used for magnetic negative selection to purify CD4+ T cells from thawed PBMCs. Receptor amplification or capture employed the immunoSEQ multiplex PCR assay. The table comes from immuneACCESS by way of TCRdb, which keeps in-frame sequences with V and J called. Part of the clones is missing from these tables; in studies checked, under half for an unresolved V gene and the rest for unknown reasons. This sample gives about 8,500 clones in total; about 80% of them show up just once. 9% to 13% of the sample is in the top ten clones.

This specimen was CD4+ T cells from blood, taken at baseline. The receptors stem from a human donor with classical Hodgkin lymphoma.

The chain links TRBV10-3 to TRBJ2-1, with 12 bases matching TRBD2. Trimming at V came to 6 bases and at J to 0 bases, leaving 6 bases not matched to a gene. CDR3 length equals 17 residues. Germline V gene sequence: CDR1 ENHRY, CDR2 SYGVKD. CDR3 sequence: CAIRSGLAGSSYNEQFF. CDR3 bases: TGTGCCATCAGGTCCGGACTAGCGGGGAGCTCCTACAATGAGCAGTTCTTC.

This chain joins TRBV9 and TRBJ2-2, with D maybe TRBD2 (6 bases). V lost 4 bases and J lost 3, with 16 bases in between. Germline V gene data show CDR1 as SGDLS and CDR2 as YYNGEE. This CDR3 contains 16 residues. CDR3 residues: CASSSHSGPHTGELFF. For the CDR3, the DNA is TGTGCCAGCAGCTCGCATAGCGGTCCACACACCGGGGAGCTGTTTTTT.

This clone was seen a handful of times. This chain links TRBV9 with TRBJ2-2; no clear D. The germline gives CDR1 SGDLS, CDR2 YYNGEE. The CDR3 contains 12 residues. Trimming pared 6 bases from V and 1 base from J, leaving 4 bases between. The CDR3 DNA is TGTGCCAGCAACAGGAACACCGGGGAGCTGTTTTTT. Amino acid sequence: CASNRNTGELFF.

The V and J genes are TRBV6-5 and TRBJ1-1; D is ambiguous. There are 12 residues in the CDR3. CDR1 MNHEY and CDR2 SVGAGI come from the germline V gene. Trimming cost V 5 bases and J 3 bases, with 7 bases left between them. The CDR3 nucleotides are TGTGCCAGCAGTGACCGCCACACTGAAGCTTTCTTT. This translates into CASSDRHTEAFF.

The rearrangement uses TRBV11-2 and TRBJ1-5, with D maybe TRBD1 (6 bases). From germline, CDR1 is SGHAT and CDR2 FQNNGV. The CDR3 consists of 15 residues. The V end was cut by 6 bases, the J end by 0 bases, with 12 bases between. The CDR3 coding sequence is TGTGCCAGCAGTCCTGGACAGCATAGCAATCAGCCCCAGCATTTT. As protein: CASSPGQHSNQPQHF.

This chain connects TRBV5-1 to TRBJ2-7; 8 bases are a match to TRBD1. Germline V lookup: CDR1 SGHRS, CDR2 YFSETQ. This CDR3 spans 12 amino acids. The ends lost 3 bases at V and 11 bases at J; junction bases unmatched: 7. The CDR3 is CASSSGTGGKYF. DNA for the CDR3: TGCGCCAGCAGCTCCGGGACAGGTGGAAAGTACTTC.

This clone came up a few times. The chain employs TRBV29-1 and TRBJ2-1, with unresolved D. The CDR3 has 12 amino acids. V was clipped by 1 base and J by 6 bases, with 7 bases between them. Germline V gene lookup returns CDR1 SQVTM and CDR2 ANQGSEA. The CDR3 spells CSVEGRINEQFF. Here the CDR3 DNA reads TGCAGCGTTGAAGGGCGGATCAATGAGCAGTTCTTC.

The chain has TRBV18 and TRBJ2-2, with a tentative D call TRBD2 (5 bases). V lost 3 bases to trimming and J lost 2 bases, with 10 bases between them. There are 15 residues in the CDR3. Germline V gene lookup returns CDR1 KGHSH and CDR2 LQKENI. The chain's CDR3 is CASSPPGLNTGELFF. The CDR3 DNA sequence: TGTGCCAGCTCACCTCCCGGACTTAACACCGGGGAGCTGTTTTTT.